These 9 T cell receptor beta chains share one sample of origin, sequenced in a study of CXCR3-negative and CXCR3-positive naive CD8 T cells. Libraries were UMI-labeled 5' RACE TRB cDNA. TCRdb processed the 5' RACE reads again and assigns one entry to each CDR3 protein, with no DNA. Its table records over 45,000 distinct CDR3 sequences. Material: memory CD8+ T cells from blood. The source of these receptors is a human donor in good health. Some clones in this sample may be carry-over from other donors' samples.

This clonotype shows up as medium-sized by frequency. The chain joins TRBV6-2 or TRBV6-3 to TRBJ2-6. Germline-derived CDR1 and CDR2 are MNHEY and SVGEGT. The CDR3 has 14 amino acids. This CDR3 reads CASSYGSGANVLTF.

The V call is TRBV6-4, the J call TRBJ2-1; the TCRdb D gene call, TRBD2, has no DNA to confirm it. This CDR3 has 17 amino acids. Germline CDR1 is MRHNA and CDR2 is SNTAGT. This CDR3 reads CASSEIPGTSGGNEQFF.

The chain couples TRBV7-6 to TRBJ2-1; the D gene TCRdb calls, TRBD1, cannot be checked with no DNA. Germline-derived CDR1 and CDR2 are SGHVS and FNYEAQ. The CDR3 totals 17 residues. This CDR3 is CASSSPTGLESNNEQFF.

This chain joins TRBV6-2 or TRBV6-3 and TRBJ1-1. This CDR3 is built from 13 residues. Germline V lookup: CDR1 MNHEY, CDR2 SVGEGT. This CDR3 reads CASNEGGLGEAFF.

The rearrangement joins TRBV24-1 to TRBJ1-1; TCRdb picks TRBD1, but there is no DNA to check that call. Germline CDR1 and CDR2: KGHDR and SFDVKD. The CDR3 totals 14 residues. This chain's CDR3 is CATSDGGGSTEAFF.

The rearrangement uses TRBV6-1 and TRBJ2-3; TCRdb's assignment of TRBD1 cannot be checked, as there is no DNA. This CDR3 region has 15 residues. Germline CDR1 MNHNS, CDR2 SASEGT. The CDR3 is CASSGKDIFPDTQYF.

The rearrangement links TRBV7-8 to TRBJ2-7. This CDR3 comprises 16 residues. CDR1 and CDR2 from the germline V gene are SGHVS and FQNEAQ. CDR3 residues: CASSLEADYLTYEQYF. The full variable domain, rest sourced from reference TRBV7-8 and TRBJ2-7, is GAGVSQSPRYKVAKRGQDVALRCDPISGHVSLFWYQQALGQGPEFLTYFQNEAQLDKSGLPSDRFFAERPEGSVSTLKIQRTQQEDSAVYLCASSLEADYLTYEQYFGPGTRLTVT.

The genes are TRBV28 and TRBJ2-5; with no DNA, the TCRdb D assignment of TRBD2 cannot be verified. CDR1 and CDR2 from the germline V gene are MDHEN and SYDVKM. The CDR3 totals 14 residues. CDR3: CASSLSRGEETQYF. The full variable domain, with the rest looked up from reference TRBV28 and TRBJ2-5, is DVKVTQSSRYLVKRTGEKVFLECVQDMDHENMFWYRQDPGLGLRLIYFSYDVKMKEKGDIPEGYSVSREKKERFSLILESASTNQTSMYLCASSLSRGEETQYFGPGTRLLVL.

V usage is TRBV28 and J usage is TRBJ2-1. From germline, CDR1 is MDHEN and CDR2 SYDVKM. CDR3 length equals 11 residues. Here the CDR3 reads CASSFGVEQFF.